In its sample, the clone carrying this TCR beta chain was seen a few times. As yet, its antigen is unknown. CD45RO/CCR7/CD25/CD127/CD95/CD27 staining was used to isolate CD4+ naive, central memory, regulatory and stem cell-like memory cells by sorting. The entirety of the isolated RNA underwent reverse transcription, so expressed TCRB transcripts were sequenced. Profiling relied on immunoSEQ multiplex PCR, and the TCRdb table lists in-frame clones only, not all of them. The sample shows about 650,000 clones, approximately 13% of them seen only once. The data originate from a study of beta chain features in type 1 diabetes. Across the whole study: Over all samples combined, about 100,000,000 sorted cells were examined.

Findings and caveats of the study: Since sequencing was performed on cDNA, cells with high TCR expression could be over-represented. The study found moderately but significantly shorter TCRB CDR3s in all four CD4+ subsets of Type 1 diabetes patients.

The CDR3 is 14 amino acids. Trimming shortened V by 4 bases and J by 3 bases, and 12 bases separated the two germline ends. The germline V gene encodes CDR1 LNHDA and CDR2 SQIVND (reference sequence). The chain carries TRBV19 and TRBJ1-1; D gene ambiguous. This TCR came from a young man with type 1 diabetes. The specimen sequenced was naive CD4+ T cells from blood. CDR3 region: CASSRGGSYTEAFF. Here the CDR3 DNA reads TGTGCCAGTAGTAGAGGCGGAAGTTACACTGAAGCTTTCTTT.